This T cell receptor beta chain appears in the sequencing data of a study of cytomegalovirus exposure and HLA in healthy donors listed by TCRdb under 2017. As for the study more broadly: In an earlier analysis of 450 to 750 of the donors, 250 to 300 Gb of sequence data and about 110 million unique TCR beta sequences from 150 million to 200 million T cells were reported. All discovery cohort repertoires had been generated using a single sequencing platform. Among 300 to 500 genotyped donors of the cohort, an average of around 250,000 unique TCR beta nucleotide sequences was sequenced per donor, of which roughly 17% were non-productive. The T cell repertoires of under 750 subjects were profiled by immunosequencing and related to cytomegalovirus serostatus. An earlier analysis of approximately 580 of the donors used high-throughput TCR beta sequencing to judge whether each TCR beta V gene segment behaved as functional or pseudogenic. In a later genetic analysis, genome-wide SNP genotypes for about 65% of the roughly 700 donors were used, and that subset was treated as a discovery cohort. In a later analysis, previously published TCR beta repertoires from more than 500 donors were re-analyzed and high-resolution HLA genotyping was added so that TCR occurrence patterns could be studied. Of the approximately 400 genotyped donors, approximately 81% were placed in the genetic ancestry cluster associated with self-reported Caucasian donors. HLA typing covered class I and class II loci at four-digit resolution. To predict cytomegalovirus infection status, the study brought together high-throughput TCR immunosequencing, statistical association of individual TCRs with disease status, and machine learning. The study aimed to test whether cataloging public T cell receptors could reveal signatures of past pathogen exposure. Alongside the repertoire data, information on donor age, sex, ethnicity and CMV serostatus was compiled. Because of strong linkage in the cohort, a handful of DR-DQ haplotypes were treated as single units for association and clustering. In the later analysis, no new phenotypic data were used to find candidate immune exposures; instead, reliance was placed on TCR beta sequences and their occurrence across donors. Along with the roughly 700-subject first cohort, a separate validation cohort of over a hundred different subjects was used. The number of donors typed differed by locus, with 629-630 for A, B, C, DRB1 and DQB1, more than 500 for DQA1, under 610 for DPA1, and 472 for DPB1. An early release covering roughly 580 HLA-typed donors comprised about 310 gigabases of sequencing data and some 79 million unique TCR sequences. Paper-wide results and their limitations: The 87-base-pair reads could not distinguish some IMGT-functional V segments, including TRBV6-2 and TRBV6-3, so those segments were excluded. In vitro tests confirmed that a few of the cytomegalovirus-associated TCR beta chains recognize cytomegalovirus antigens. Strong co-occurrence of HLA alleles, especially DR and DQ, made assigning TCR associations to individual alleles difficult. Because some donors lacked HLA typing at each locus, the association tests relied only on the typed subset. The classifier was reported to diagnose cytomegalovirus status with high specificity and sensitivity in both the original and validation cohorts. Only TCR beta chains were sequenced in this cohort, and the absence of alpha or paired-chain data limited detectable features. At a false discovery rate of 0.05, a later analysis linked 15,000 to 20,000 TCR beta sequences to specific HLA alleles. According to a later genetic analysis, donors in an Asian-associated ancestry cluster had fewer N-insertions in productive TCRs than the approximately 670-donor mean. Presence/absence analyses assumed roughly uniform sequencing depth across donors, an assumption that may not hold. Linkage disequilibrium might explain the correlated functional status among segregating V segments, but an unknown experimental factor could not be excluded. In an earlier analysis of under 600 of the donors, most TCR beta V segments were observed in productive rearrangements about 90% or about 30% of the time, broadly matching IMGT annotations. A later analysis found that most CMV-associated TCR beta chains appeared HLA-restricted, with HLA associations seemingly driven largely by CMV exposure. The sequencing pipeline was judged likely to have produced a cluster of highly shared sequence variants as a technical artifact. The earlier analysis of around 600 of the donors excluded about 16 rarely observed V segments, including chromosome 9 orphons, because counts were too low. The authors suggested that the approach could potentially be generalized to other disease states and immunological phenotypes. While some public TCRs were present in many individuals, most TCR sequences turned up only very rarely across donors. A total of around 150 TCR beta chains were listed by the study as associated with cytomegalovirus. In a later analysis, the rate of TCR association differed among HLA loci, with DRB1 alleles having the most associated TCRs and HLA-C alleles having the fewest. A further reported finding was that TCR beta sequences accurately predicted the HLA-A and HLA-B alleles for most subjects in the first cohort. In a later analysis, several top co-occurrence clusters were reported to appear linked to parvovirus B19, influenza, CMV and Epstein-Barr virus. In a later genetic analysis, a missense DCLRE1C variant was associated with V-gene and J-gene trimming of TCR beta chains, and the association was replicated in an independent cohort. For the cohort, immune exposure information was limited to CMV serostatus. In a later analysis, HLA-associated TCR beta chains were found to be more clonally expanded and to have lower generation probabilities than equally common non-associated chains.

The cohort consisted of more than 650 healthy bone marrow donors. Cohort members were all nominally healthy when sampled, although unrecorded immune exposures were likely present. The donor was CMV seropositive and belonged to the group of 250 to 300 seropositive cohort members. Each donor provided a peripheral blood sample, and peripheral blood mononuclear cells were used for TCR beta sequencing. The Qiagen DNeasy Blood Extraction Kit was used to extract genomic DNA from the blood cell samples. Measured from the cysteine to the phenylalanine, the CDR3 is 15 residues long. Of all the DNA, just the CDR3 is kept, 45 bases in frame from base 1. The germline V gene sets CDR1 to MRHNA and CDR2 to SNTAGT. The junction shows trimming of 0 bases on V and 6 bases on J, plus 9 bases between the germline ends. Library prep was done by the immunoSEQ multiplex PCR assay. For the multiplex PCR, a mixture combining 60 forward primers for TCR Vbeta segments and 13 reverse primers for TCR Jbeta segments was used. Amplification of the CDR3 region of rearranged TCR beta genes was performed with a multiplex PCR assay on genomic DNA. On the Illumina HiSeq System, the amplified TCR beta libraries were sequenced as 87-base-pair reads. The study's processing was this. A later analysis tallied about 77 million unique TCR beta chains across the 660 or so repertoires, and 10 million to 11 million of those chains were shared by two or more donors. Raw reads were error-corrected and collapsed into unique sequences with a nearest-neighbor algorithm that merged closely related sequences to remove PCR and sequencing errors. V, D and J gene segments were assigned by aligning CDR3 sequences to IMGT reference sequences. For a sequence to be retained, a match of at least six nucleotides was required to both a V gene segment and a J gene segment. Rearrangements were classified as productive when the CDR3 lacked stop codons and remained in frame with V and J, and all other rearrangements were classified as non-productive. Following IMGT convention, CDR3 was defined as the stretch from the second conserved V-encoded cysteine to the conserved J-encoded phenylalanine. Sequences without an unambiguous match to a single V gene segment were excluded from the earlier analysis of about 600 of the donors. An earlier analysis of under 750 of the donors called V segments functional above 56.7% productive rearrangements and segregating when the between-donor standard deviation exceeded 5%. A statistical classification framework was built to diagnose cytomegalovirus status from the catalog of TCR beta chain sequences. In a later analysis, TCR nucleotide sequences were compared against IMGT/GENE-DB human TR gene sequences so that V and J genes could be assigned. Using the TCRdist pipeline, a later analysis assigned CDR3 sequences along with most-parsimonious VDJ recombination scenarios. A later analysis defined each TCR beta chain by its CDR3 amino acid sequence plus V-gene family, and excluded reads lacking a unique V-gene family. A later analysis removed 592 highly shared, low-generation-probability nucleotide sequences to deal with suspected cross-contamination and a sequencing artifact. In a later analysis, a clonal expansion index was calculated for each public chain from normalized within-repertoire ranks of inferred template counts. A later analysis computed generation probabilities with a VDJ recombination model fitted to out-of-frame rearrangements, and checked the results against IGoR. In a later analysis, TCR-TCR, TCR-HLA and TCR-CMV co-occurrence was scored with hypergeometric tests, and a repertoire-size bias correction was applied to TCR pairs. A later analysis estimated false discovery rates by permuting HLA or CMV assignments 20 times. In a later analysis, co-occurring TCRs were grouped with DBSCAN, and TCRdist sequence similarity was added when clustering was performed within HLA-allele-positive subsets. Repertoires with fewer than 30,000 or more than 120,000 public chains were left out of co-occurrence clustering, as were a handful of repertoires with anomalous nucleotide sharing. This immuneACCESS table, as held by TCRdb, lists in-frame sequences with V and J called but not all clones. Of the missing ones, under half trace to an unresolved V gene in checked studies; the others have no known cause. D and trimming were read from the DNA, whereas the V and J calls and clone size are those reported in that table. This sample has approximately 88,000 clones in its table, and around four fifths of those were observed once. About 7% of the sample is taken by the ten largest.

As concerns this clone: What antigen it recognizes has not been identified. No much larger clone is present one base from it, and per-base qualities are unavailable.

The sequenced material came from PBMCs. The source is a man aged 50 or older in good health and CMV-seropositive. The sequence is built from TRBV6-4 and TRBJ1-6, and possibly TRBD1, on 5 matching bases. At the DNA level, the sequence is TGTGCCAGCAGTGACTCGCCAGGGTTTAATTCACCCCTCCACTTT. This encodes CASSDSPGFNSPLHF.